A selection of T cell receptor beta chains follows, all from one sample in a study of blood T cell repertoires in COVID-19. Assay used: immunoSEQ multiplex PCR; TCRdb lists only in-frame clones, some missing. In the table there are more than 300,000 clones, more than 85% of which are singletons. The specimen sequenced was PBMCs or T cells enriched from blood (not recorded which). The receptors derive from a woman in her twenties or thirties who had recovered from COVID-19. Both conserved end residues are part of each CDR3. D genes are given only for firm matches. Rows give clone size only sometimes, using once, few, many, or a class for an expanded clone.

>TRBJ1-1|.|TRBD1|TRBV5-1|12
CASSGTGKEAFF
TGCGCCAGCAGCGGGACAGGGAAGGAAGCTTTCTTT
>TRBJ1-4|.|.|TRBV12-3/TRBV12-4|13
CASSLREKEKLFF
TGTGCCAGCAGTTTAAGGGAGAAAGAAAAACTGTTTTTT
>TRBJ2-1|.|.|TRBV10-3|14
CAIAPGFRFNEQFF
TGTGCCATCGCGCCGGGGTTTCGGTTCAATGAGCAGTTCTTC
>TRBJ2-1|.|.|TRBV28|15
CASSLLTGSYNEQFF
TGTGCCAGCAGTTTGTTGACTGGCTCCTACAATGAGCAGTTCTTC
>TRBJ1-2|.|TRBD1|TRBV19|14
CASSRDRINYGYTF
TGTGCCAGTTCCCGGGACAGGATTAACTATGGCTACACCTTC
>TRBJ2-2|.|TRBD2|TRBV19|18
CASSLTSGGAWHTGELFF
TGTGCCAGTAGTTTGACTAGCGGGGGGGCATGGCACACCGGGGAGCTGTTTTTT
>TRBJ2-7|.|.|TRBV19|14
CASSIVGGSDEQYF
TGTGCCAGTAGTATCGTGGGGGGATCCGACGAGCAGTACTTC
>TRBJ2-1|.|TRBD1|TRBV7-2|14
CASTPDRAYNEQFF
TGTGCCAGCACCCCGGACAGGGCCTACAATGAGCAGTTCTTC
>TRBJ2-2|.|TRBD2|TRBV24-1|14
CATAFGGGTGELFF
TGTGCCACTGCGTTTGGCGGGGGCACCGGGGAGCTGTTTTTT
>TRBJ2-7|.|.|TRBV7-2|15
CASSLAAGKTYEQYF
TGTGCCAGCAGCTTAGCGGCAGGGAAAACCTACGAGCAGTACTTC
>TRBJ1-5|.|.|TRBV4-2|16
CASSQDGSGAGQPQHF
TGTGCCAGCAGCCAAGATGGTTCAGGGGCAGGGCAGCCCCAGCATTTT
>TRBJ2-7|.|.|TRBV11-3|12
CASSGASYEQYF
TGTGCCAGCAGCGGAGCCTCCTACGAGCAGTACTTC
>TRBJ1-5|.|.|TRBV6-5|13
CASSTRENQPQHF
TGTGCCAGCAGTACCCGGGAAAATCAGCCCCAGCATTTT
>TRBJ1-3|.|.|TRBV7-2|16
CASSSGLRSSGNTIYF
TGTGCCAGCAGCTCGGGACTGCGATCCTCTGGAAACACCATATATTTT
>TRBJ1-1|once|TRBD1|TRBV19|17
CASTPSRTGAGNTEAFF
TGTGCCAGTACCCCCTCGAGGACAGGGGCCGGGAACACTGAAGCTTTCTTT
>TRBJ1-2|medium-sized|TRBD1|TRBV2|15
CASSREGTGGTGYTF
TGTGCCAGCAGCCGGGAGGGGACAGGGGGAACAGGCTACACCTTC
>TRBJ2-1|.|TRBD1|TRBV2|15
CASRGGQGSYNEQFF
TGTGCCAGCCGCGGCGGACAGGGGTCATACAATGAGCAGTTCTTC
>TRBJ1-4|.|.|TRBV4-3|16
CASSQDFSYSNEKLFF
TGCGCCAGCAGCCAAGATTTTAGCTATTCTAATGAAAAACTGTTTTTT
>TRBJ1-6|.|TRBD1|TRBV7-2|16
CASSLRDSLSSSPLHF
TGTGCCAGCAGCCTACGGGACAGTCTCTCTAGTTCACCCCTCCACTTT
>TRBJ1-5|.|.|TRBV6-2/TRBV6-3|13
CASSYDSNQPQHF
TGTGCCAGCAGTTACGACAGTAATCAGCCCCAGCATTTT
>TRBJ1-5|.|.|TRBV24-1|16
CATSDPGRGGNQPQHF
TGTGCCACCAGTGACCCCGGTCGGGGGGGCAATCAGCCCCAGCATTTT
>TRBJ1-1|.|.|TRBV27|14
CASSLVGAGTEAFF
TGTGCCAGCAGTTTAGTTGGTGCGGGAACTGAAGCTTTCTTT
>TRBJ2-1|.|.|TRBV2|13
CASSELADNEQFF
TGTGCCAGCAGTGAGCTAGCCGACAATGAGCAGTTCTTC
>TRBJ2-1|.|.|TRBV5-1|15
CASSLARIANNEQFF
TGCGCCAGCAGCTTGGCTAGGATAGCGAACAATGAGCAGTTCTTC
>TRBJ1-1|.|TRBD1|TRBV5-1|14
CASKDLRGSTEAFF
TGCGCCAGCAAGGACCTCAGGGGGAGCACTGAAGCTTTCTTT
>TRBJ2-3|.|TRBD2|TRBV9|16
CASSVESGRFTDTQYF
TGTGCCAGCAGCGTAGAGAGCGGGAGGTTCACAGATACGCAGTATTTT
>TRBJ2-7|.|TRBD1|TRBV27|12
CASHRGLYEQYF
TGTGCCAGCCACAGGGGGCTGTACGAGCAGTACTTC
>TRBJ2-7|.|.|TRBV5-1|14
CASSLAVSGNEQYF
TGCGCCAGCAGCTTGGCTGTTTCGGGAAACGAGCAGTACTTC
>TRBJ1-1|.|.|TRBV15|15
CATSSGGNQNTEAFF
TGTGCCACCAGCAGCGGGGGGAACCAGAACACTGAAGCTTTCTTT
>TRBJ1-1|.|.|TRBV10-3|13
CAISESTGSEAFF
TGTGCCATCAGCGAATCGACAGGTTCTGAAGCTTTCTTT
>TRBJ1-6|.|.|TRBV28|11
CASSSFSPLHF
TGTGCCAGCAGTTCATTTTCACCCCTCCACTTT
>TRBJ2-4|.|TRBD2|TRBV6-1|13
CASSEGLAEVQYF
TGTGCCAGCAGTGAAGGACTAGCGGAGGTTCAGTACTTC
>TRBJ1-2|.|.|TRBV10-3|14
CAISEVQGFDGYTF
TGTGCCATCAGTGAGGTGCAGGGATTCGATGGCTACACCTTC
>TRBJ2-2|.|TRBD1|TRBV19|15
CASSTTTGIRGELFF
TGTGCCAGTAGTACCACGACAGGGATACGGGGGGAGCTGTTTTTT
>TRBJ1-1|once|TRBD1|TRBV3-1/TRBV3-2|17
CASSHLQGDGEDTEAFF
TGTGCCAGCAGCCATCTACAGGGGGACGGGGAAGACACTGAAGCTTTCTTT
>TRBJ1-1|.|.|TRBV18|13
CASSRTVNTEAFF
TGTGCCAGCTCTCGGACTGTGAACACTGAAGCTTTCTTT
>TRBJ2-7|.|TRBD2|TRBV6-5|16
CASSYSISGGSYEQYF
TGTGCCAGCAGTTACTCGATTTCGGGAGGCTCCTACGAGCAGTACTTC
>TRBJ2-5|.|.|TRBV20-1|12
CSASGRQETQYF
TGCAGTGCTAGTGGGAGGCAAGAGACCCAGTACTTC
>TRBJ2-7|.|.|TRBV29-1|13
CSVDSTGQGGMYF
TGCAGCGTTGACTCGACCGGACAAGGTGGTATGTACTTC
>TRBJ2-5|.|.|TRBV5-1|15
CASKLFVGAEETQYF
TGCGCCAGCAAACTATTTGTGGGGGCAGAAGAGACCCAGTACTTC
>TRBJ1-6|.|TRBD1|TRBV27|16
CASSFVVGQGPSPLHF
TGTGCCAGCAGTTTTGTTGTGGGACAGGGGCCTTCACCCCTCCACTTT
>TRBJ1-2|.|.|TRBV6-2/TRBV6-3|15
CASSYSTGANYGYTF
TGTGCCAGCAGTTACTCGACAGGAGCTAACTATGGCTACACCTTC